This section outlines one T cell receptor (beta chain) sequence together with its context. No antigen is known for it. Base-call qualities are not available, and no considerably larger clone is one nucleotide away. The data are from a study of blood T cell repertoires in COVID-19 (dated by TCRdb to about 2020). A note on the overall study: Collaborator samples came from the United States, Italy and Spain and covered acute and convalescent phases of COVID-19. Where HLA class I and class II types were available, the types were taken from metadata supplied by the sample provider, not from assay-based typing. The sample metadata nearly always contained a de-identified subject ID, COVID-19 status, age in years and sex. A freely available public database, intended as a resource for researchers studying the immune response to SARS-CoV-2, is where the repertoires were released. The material from the prospective study consisted of cDNA or gDNA derived from T cells, B-cell-depleted T cells, or PBMCs. The dataset comprised deeply sampled blood TCRbeta repertoires from subjects exposed to, actively infected with, or recovered from COVID-19. Samples were obtained from the ongoing ImmuneRACE study (first 160 participants) and from approximately 1,200 subjects provided by 6 global collaborators. The full study reports these points: The quantity of clinical and demographic metadata differed by source and by participant and was supplied without curation.

Enrolling through a virtual design, the prospective study's participants ranged in age from roughly 18 to 95 years and lived across roughly 23 United States geographic areas. In the prospective study, participants were assigned to cohorts based on the clinical history participants reported in a screening survey and a study questionnaire. Mobile phlebotomists in the prospective study collected whole blood, serum and a nasopharyngeal or oropharyngeal swab from every participant. Over a 2-month period, participants in the prospective study had the option of providing additional blood draws and questionnaires. Blood samples from the prospective study were shipped frozen or at room temperature prior to DNA extraction. The immunoSEQ Assay, a bias-controlled multiplex PCR, was used to amplify TCRbeta CDR3 regions from genomic DNA. Per the original workflow: Within the assay, amplification of reference gene primers was used to estimate how many nucleated cells each sample contained. To quantify the absolute abundance of each unique TCRbeta CDR3 rearrangement, sequence reads were collapsed and filtered. For each sample, productive Simpson clonality was calculated by taking the square root of Simpson's diversity index across productive rearrangements. TCRdb re-hosts the immuneACCESS table, in-frame sequences only. Its copies lack some clones; in the studies checked, an unresolved V gene accounts for under half of them, and the cause for the rest is not known. That table gives V, J and clone size, and the DNA gave D and trimming. Recorded for this sample are about 240,000 clones; around 86% of them occurred a single time. Less than 4% of the sample belongs to the ten largest clones.

Including cysteine and phenylalanine, the CDR3 has 12 amino acids. Of the read, only the CDR3 DNA is kept; its 36 bases are in frame from base 1. Trimming at the junction amounts to 4 bases on V and 5 bases on J, and the germline ends lie 6 bases apart. CDR1 SGHNT and CDR2 YENEEA were looked up in the germline V gene. Sequencing was done on a sample of PBMCs or T cells enriched from blood (not recorded which). The source is a woman between 40 and 55 years old with acute COVID-19. Recombination linked TRBV11-3 to TRBJ2-1; the D gene is not confidently resolved. The CDR3 corresponds to CASSSLDNEQFF. The DNA reads TGTGCCAGCAGCTCTCTCGACAATGAGCAGTTCTTC.